This section outlines one T cell receptor beta chain sequence together with its context. The antigen is unknown. The sample originates from a study of T cells in Graves' hyperthyroidism and ophthalmopathy. Points from the study as a whole: In simple terms, a model built on 13 V-J features told ophthalmopathy apart from stable hyperthyroidism.

Amplified TCR beta CDR3 regions came from RNA transcripts. Researchers ran a first-round RT-PCR on the TCR CDR3 using the HTBI primer set. From the multiplex PCR reads, TCRdb called clonotypes with MiXCR, one entry per CDR3 protein. This sample carries approximately 610,000 distinct CDR3 sequences, around 15% of them seen once, and the ten largest clones take roughly 4.3%. Each ophthalmopathy patient scored at least 3 on the Clinical Activity Score and at least 4 on NOSPECS grade, with duration under 3 months. Patients were excluded for uncontrolled infection, other autoimmune disease, pregnancy or lactation. Diagnosing involved the use of clinical symptoms, serum thyroxine and TRAb, thyroid ultrasound and orbital computed tomography. Trimming stripped 3 bases from V and 1 base from J, with 9 bases between. The germline V gene encodes CDR1 MNHEY and CDR2 SMNVEV (reference sequence). CDR3 length equals 14 residues.

What was sequenced was blood. V and J are TRBV27 and TRBJ1-1; D gene uncertain. This sequence was found in a woman aged 40-49 years with Graves' ophthalmopathy. DNA for the CDR3: TGTGCCAGCAGTTTCGGACTTACGAACACTGAAGCTTTCTTT. Encoded protein: CASSFGLTNTEAFF.